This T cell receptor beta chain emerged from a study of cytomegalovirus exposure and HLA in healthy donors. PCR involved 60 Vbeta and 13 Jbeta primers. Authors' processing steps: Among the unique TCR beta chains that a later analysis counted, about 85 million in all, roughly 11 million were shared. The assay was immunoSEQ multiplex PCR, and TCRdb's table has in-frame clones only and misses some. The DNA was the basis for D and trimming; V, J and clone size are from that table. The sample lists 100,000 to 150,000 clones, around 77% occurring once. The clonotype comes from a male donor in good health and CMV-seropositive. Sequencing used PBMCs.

CDR3 sequence reads: CASSSGTVLEAFF. The CDR3 DNA reads as TGTGCCAGCAGCTCTGGGACAGTTCTGGAAGCTTTCTTT. J is TRBJ1-1 and V is TRBV7-9, with TRBD1 matching over 7 bases. Trimming cost V 4 bases and J 8 bases; bases outside gene matches: 7. The germline V gene has CDR1 SEHNR and CDR2 FQNEAQ (reference sequence). The CDR3 contains 13 residues.